The 9 T cell receptor beta chains presented below share a single source sample, sequenced in a study of post-analysis software for immune sequencing data. Study results and caveats: TRBV5-6, TRBV5-1 and TRBV20-1 were among four or five TRBV segments more frequent in patients than controls.

Unique molecular identifiers were built into the TCR beta cDNA libraries. A single record per CDR3 protein comes from TCRdb applying MiXCR to the PCR reads. The sample contains about 540,000 distinct CDR3 sequences, around a third of which appear only once. These receptors' antigens are unknown. The sequenced material came from blood. These receptors came from a girl aged 2-17 years with multiple sclerosis.

The J gene is TRBJ2-5, the V gene TRBV2; no clear D gene. Trimming removed 8 bases from V and 11 bases from J, with 21 bases in between. The CDR3 consists of 13 residues. From germline, CDR1 is SNHLY and CDR2 FYNNEI. CDR3 in DNA: TGTGCCAGCTTGACGGATAAAGTCGTGGGGCAGTACTTC. It is translated as CASLTDKVVGQYF.

This clonotype was seen many times. J is TRBJ2-7 and V is TRBV7-9; D gene uncertain. V lost 2 bases and J 3 bases, leaving 2 bases between the germline ends. This CDR3 region has 11 residues. Germline CDR1 SEHNR, CDR2 FQNEAQ (reference sequence). The CDR3 DNA sequence: TGTGCCAGCAGCTTACTCTACGAGCAGTACTTC. Protein: CASSLLYEQYF.

The V call is TRBV5-6, the J call TRBJ2-5; tentative D call: TRBD2 (5 bases). The V gene lost 4 bases and the J gene lost 3 bases, with 13 bases spanning the gap. The CDR3 has 14 residues. Germline V CDR1 and CDR2: SGHDT, YYEEEE. The CDR3 here is CASSPLGVEETQYF. CDR3 DNA sequence: TGTGCCAGCAGCCCCCTGGGAGTAGAAGAGACCCAGTACTTC.

This clonotype was picked up a small number of times. CDR3 DNA: TGTGCCAGCAGCCCTGACCCCGGGACGGTGAACACTGAAGCTTTCTTT. Translation gives CASSPDPGTVNTEAFF. J is TRBJ1-1 and V is TRBV4-2; maybe TRBD1 (5 bases). Germline V gene data show CDR1 as LGHNA and CDR2 as YNFKEQ. CDR3 length: 16 residues. Trimming took off 4 bases at V and 0 bases at J, with 15 bases between the two ends.

The rearrangement joins TRBV6-6 to TRBJ1-1; D ambiguous. Germline V lookup: CDR1 MNHNY, CDR2 SVGAGI (reference sequence). The CDR3 consists of 11 residues. Trimming removed 7 bases at V and 4 bases at J, with 7 bases between. As DNA, the CDR3 is TGTGCCAGCACCCTTTCCACTGAAGCTTTCTTT. It specifies CASTLSTEAFF.

This chain uses TRBV25-1 with TRBJ2-5; TRBD1 might be the D (6 bases). The CDR3 is 14 amino acids. Per the germline V gene, CDR1 is MGHDK and CDR2 is SYGVNS. V was cut by 3 bases and J by 4 bases, with 12 bases left in between. CDR3 DNA sequence: TGTGCCAGCAGTGACTATAACAGGGCAGAGACCCAGTACTTC. This gives the protein CASSDYNRAETQYF.

This clonotype has only a few counts. This chain links TRBV20-1 with TRBJ1-5, with 9 nucleotides matching TRBD1. Germline lookup yields CDR1 DFQATT and CDR2 SNEGSKA (reference sequence). Trimming at V came to 5 bases and at J to 2 bases, leaving 4 bases not matched to a gene. The CDR3 is 14 residues long. For the CDR3, the DNA is TGCAGTGCTCCCCGGGACAGGGGCAATCAGCCCCAGCATTTT. This gives the protein CSAPRDRGNQPQHF.

The chain carries TRBV20-1 and TRBJ2-3; D is perhaps TRBD2 (6 bases). V was shortened by 0 bases and J by 4 bases, with 17 bases between the two germline ends. CDR3 size: 16 residues. Germline V gene sequence: CDR1 DFQATT, CDR2 SNEGSKA (reference sequence). The CDR3 coding sequence is TGCAGTGCTAGAGATGTAACGGGGGAGTCGCCAGATACGCAGTATTTT. Its protein product is CSARDVTGESPDTQYF.

This clonotype occurred many times. The chain carries TRBV29-1 and TRBJ1-5; 9 bases are a match to TRBD1. The CDR3 runs to 13 residues. The ends lost 6 bases at V and 6 bases at J; junction bases unmatched: 6. CDR1 and CDR2 from the germline V gene are SQVTM and ANQGSEA. The CDR3 sequence: CSVGTGGGQPQHF. The CDR3 DNA reads TGCAGCGTCGGAACAGGGGGCGGTCAGCCCCAGCATTTT.